The next 24 T cell receptor beta chains were all read from a single sample in a study of cytomegalovirus exposure and HLA in healthy donors (dated by TCRdb to 2017 to 2019). The method behind the library was the immunoSEQ multiplex PCR assay. A mixture of 60 forward primers for TCR Vbeta segments and 13 reverse primers for TCR Jbeta segments was used in the multiplex PCR. TCRdb mirrors the immuneACCESS table, restricted to in-frame sequences. Some clones are absent from its copies; in checked studies, under half trace to an unresolved V gene, and the reason for the others is unknown. The sample contains 55,000 to 85,000 clones, roughly 89% of them found a single time. The ten largest clonotypes hold 2% of the sample. The sequenced sample consisted of PBMCs. The origin of the receptors is a woman in her thirties in good health and CMV-seronegative.

The chain joins TRBV7-6 to TRBJ1-1; D is unresolved. This CDR3 has 14 amino acids. The V gene lost 1 base and the J gene lost 4 bases, with 10 bases spanning the gap. Per germline, CDR1 SGHVS and CDR2 FNYEAQ. The CDR3 sequence: CASSLGSSGTEAFF. CDR3 nucleotides: TGTGCCAGCAGCTTAGGATCTTCGGGCACTGAAGCTTTCTTT.

The rearrangement links TRBV5-6 to TRBJ2-7; weak D call: TRBD1 (6 bases). CDR3 size: 14 residues. Germline V gives CDR1 SGHDT, CDR2 YYEEEE. V gave up 0 bases and J gave up 3 bases, with 10 bases separating them. The CDR3 here is CASSLGGQNYEQYF. CDR3 in DNA: TGTGCCAGCAGCTTGGGAGGACAGAACTACGAGCAGTACTTC.

The CDR3, as DNA: TGCAGCGAAAAAGGGTCCCAGGGAACAGATACGCAGTATTTT. Translation gives CSEKGSQGTDTQYF. The chain couples TRBV29-1 to TRBJ2-3, with D tentatively TRBD1 (5 bases). CDR1 is SQVTM and CDR2 is ANQGSEA in the germline V gene. This CDR3 spans 14 amino acids. V lost 7 bases to trimming and J lost 3 bases, with 17 bases between them.

The rearrangement uses TRBV2 and TRBJ1-5, with D possibly TRBD1 on 5 matching bases. Germline values: CDR1 SNHLY, CDR2 FYNNEI. Deletions cut 4 bases from V and 4 bases from J, with 14 bases between. The CDR3 is made up of 15 amino acids. The CDR3 here is CASSGTGVRNQPQHF. Here the CDR3 DNA reads TGTGCCAGCAGTGGAACAGGAGTGAGAAATCAGCCCCAGCATTTT.

The chain couples TRBV25-1 to TRBJ2-5; unclear D gene. Germline assignment: CDR1 MGHDK and CDR2 SYGVNS. The CDR3 runs to 13 residues. V was clipped by 2 bases and J by 4 bases, with 8 bases between them. Here the CDR3 DNA reads TGTGCCAGCAGTGAACGCGGCAGAGAGACCCAGTACTTC. Residues: CASSERGRETQYF.

The V gene is TRBV2, the J gene TRBJ1-2, with TRBD1 matching over 9 bases. From germline, CDR1 is SNHLY and CDR2 FYNNEI. V lost 6 bases, J lost 1 base, and 9 bases stayed unmatched. The CDR3 length is 16 residues. CDR3 bases: TGTGCCAGCAGCCACCGGGACAGGGATATTAACTATGGCTACACCTTC. Protein sequence: CASSHRDRDINYGYTF. Based on the CDR3 plus reference TRBV2 and TRBJ1-2, the full variable domain is EPEVTQTPSHQVTQMGQEVILRCVPISNHLYFYWYRQILGQKVEFLVSFYNNEISEKSEIFDDQFSVERPDGSNFTLKIRSTKLEDSAMYFCASSHRDRDINYGYTFGSGTRLTVV.

This clone was seen a few times. CDR3 in DNA: TGCGCCAGCAGCTTGGCATCCGGACAGGGTGCTGAAAAACTGTTTTTT. It is translated as CASSLASGQGAEKLFF. V is TRBV5-1 and J is TRBJ1-4, with TRBD1 matching over 8 bases. Germline lookup yields CDR1 SGHRS and CDR2 YFSETQ. This CDR3 comprises 16 residues. With V trimmed by 0 bases and J by 7 bases, 8 bases remained unmatched.

This chain connects TRBV6-1 to TRBJ2-7, with D possibly TRBD1 on 5 matching bases. With 6 bases removed from V and 6 bases from J, the gap between germline ends came to 15 bases. The CDR3 extends over 13 amino acids. Germline V lookup: CDR1 MNHNS, CDR2 SASEGT. The CDR3 DNA reads as TGTGCCAGCAGCCCAAAGGGGTCGGGCGAGCAGTACTTC. This gives the protein CASSPKGSGEQYF.

The gene calls are TRBV19 and TRBJ1-2; 8 bases match TRBD1. The CDR3 runs 13 residues. Germline lookup yields CDR1 LNHDA and CDR2 SQIVND (reference sequence). The trim removed 5 bases at V and 7 bases at J, leaving 6 bases unmatched. CDR3 residues: CASSPRGPSGYTF. For the CDR3, the DNA is TGTGCCAGTAGTCCCAGGGGGCCTAGTGGCTACACCTTC.

The chain joins TRBV19 to TRBJ1-1; 10 bases are shared with TRBD1. In germline, CDR1 is LNHDA, CDR2 SQIVND (reference sequence). Unmatched junction bases numbered 2, after V lost 4 bases and J lost 6 bases. This CDR3 is built from 13 residues. The CDR3 spells CASSRGTGAEAFF. The DNA of the CDR3 is TGTGCCAGTAGTAGGGGGACAGGGGCTGAAGCTTTCTTT.

This clone came up a few times. The genes are TRBV5-6 and TRBJ2-6; 10 bases line up with TRBD1. This CDR3 has 18 residues. Trimming cost V 2 bases and J 1 base; bases outside gene matches: 6. The germline CDR1 and CDR2 sequences are SGHDT and YYEEEE. The CDR3 is CASSLGTGARSGANVLTF. The CDR3 nucleotides read TGTGCCAGCAGCTTAGGGACAGGGGCGCGGTCTGGGGCCAACGTCCTGACTTTC.

The CDR3 coding sequence is TGTGCCAGCAGCTCCTACGCGGCAGGGAGGGAATGGGAGCAGTACTTC. The encoded protein is CASSSYAAGREWEQYF. The rearrangement links TRBV7-9 to TRBJ2-7, with TRBD2 identical over 7 bases. V lost 4 bases, J lost 7 bases, and 16 bases stayed unmatched. Germline V gives CDR1 SEHNR, CDR2 FQNEAQ (reference sequence). This CDR3 has 16 residues.

This sequence joins TRBV4-3 and TRBJ1-1; 8 bases agree with TRBD1. The CDR3 loop spans 18 amino acids. Germline V gene sequence: CDR1 LGHNA, CDR2 YSLEER. With V trimmed by 2 bases and J by 1 base, 12 bases remained unmatched. CDR3 in DNA: TGCGCCAGCAGCCAAATTTACAGGGGGGAATATAGGAACACTGAAGCTTTCTTT. Amino acids: CASSQIYRGEYRNTEAFF.

This chain joins TRBV7-2 and TRBJ1-2; 8 bases are a match to TRBD1. The germline V gene has CDR1 SGHTA and CDR2 FQGNSA. The CDR3 sequence is 15 residues long. J was trimmed by 4 bases and V by 5 bases; bases with no gene match: 9. This CDR3 is CASSPGQGRGYGYTF. For the CDR3, the DNA is TGTGCCAGCAGCCCAGGACAGGGACGAGGCTATGGCTACACCTTC.

This chain uses TRBV2 with TRBJ1-6; 9 positions match TRBD1. The J segment lost 8 bases and the V segment lost 8 bases, leaving 4 bases of the junction unmatched. This CDR3 has 13 amino acids. Germline values: CDR1 SNHLY, CDR2 FYNNEI. CDR3 in amino acids: CASSRTGDSPLHF. CDR3 coding DNA: TGTGCCAGCTCCAGGACAGGGGATTCACCCCTCCACTTT. Combining the CDR3 with reference TRBV2 and TRBJ1-6 gives the whole variable domain EPEVTQTPSHQVTQMGQEVILRCVPISNHLYFYWYRQILGQKVEFLVSFYNNEISEKSEIFDDQFSVERPDGSNFTLKIRSTKLEDSAMYFCASSRTGDSPLHFGNGTRLTVT.

This chain uses TRBV15 with TRBJ2-1; 10 bases match TRBD2. The CDR3 runs to 15 residues. Looked up from germline, CDR1 is LNHNV and CDR2 is YYDKDF (reference sequence). After removal of 2 bases from V and 4 bases from J, the junction contained 2 bases not matched to a gene. The CDR3 here is CATSRSSGGYNEQFF. The CDR3 DNA reads TGTGCCACCAGCAGATCTAGCGGGGGTTACAATGAGCAGTTCTTC.

The V call is TRBV7-2, the J call TRBJ2-7; D is ambiguous. This CDR3 spans 13 amino acids. The germline V gene has CDR1 SGHTA and CDR2 FQGNSA. V lost 5 bases, J lost 5 bases, and 13 bases lay in between. The CDR3 region is CASSPLGPHEQYF. The CDR3 nucleotides read TGTGCCAGCAGCCCCTTGGGCCCCCACGAGCAGTACTTC.

CDR3: CASSLGQGEATDTQYF. The CDR3 nucleotides are TGTGCCAGCAGCTTGGGACAGGGAGAGGCCACAGATACGCAGTATTTT. The chain joins TRBV5-6 to TRBJ2-3; TRBD1 agrees at 7 bases. Germline lookup yields CDR1 SGHDT and CDR2 YYEEEE. V shed 0 bases, J shed 2 bases, and the junction held 6 bases outside the gene matches. The CDR3 contains 16 residues.

This clone was detected only a few times. CDR3 nucleotides: TGCGCCAGCAGCTTGGTGGCGGGGAGCGATGAGCAGTTCTTC. It yields the protein CASSLVAGSDEQFF. The chain recombines TRBV5-1 with TRBJ2-1; D perhaps matches TRBD2 (6 bases). V dropped 0 bases and J dropped 8 bases, with 12 bases sitting between them. Germline CDR1 SGHRS, CDR2 YFSETQ. CDR3 length: 14 amino acids.

This chain connects TRBV5-6 to TRBJ2-5; the match to TRBD2 covers 11 bases. The better agreement between TRBJ2-7 and the DNA end casts doubt on the J call. This CDR3 has 15 residues. The germline gives CDR1 SGHDT, CDR2 YYEEEE. The CDR3 DNA follows: TGTGCCAGCAGCTTGACTAGCGGGAGAATCTACGAGCAGTACTTC. This sequence encodes CASSLTSGRIYEQYF.

The chain links TRBV28 to TRBJ1-1; D uncertain. Trimming took off 6 bases at V and 9 bases at J, with 11 bases between the two ends. Germline-derived CDR1 and CDR2 are MDHEN and SYDVKM. This CDR3 is 11 amino acids long. The CDR3 coding sequence is TGTGCCAGCAGCAAGTACAGTAAAGCTTTCTTT. It yields the protein CASSKYSKAFF.

CDR3 sequence (DNA): TGCGCCAGCAGCCCCTCCGGGACTAGCGGGAGAAGCTCCTACAATGAGCAGTTCTTC. Its translation: CASSPSGTSGRSSYNEQFF. The V gene is TRBV4-3, the J gene TRBJ2-1, with 14 nucleotides matching TRBD2. The CDR3 is 19 residues long. Germline lookup yields CDR1 LGHNA and CDR2 YSLEER. V lost 4 bases, J lost 0 bases, and 8 bases stayed unmatched.

This clone turned up a few times. This sequence joins TRBV5-1 and TRBJ2-3; TRBD2 matches 11 bases. Germline lookup yields CDR1 SGHRS and CDR2 YFSETQ. Trimming at V came to 1 base and at J to 4 bases, leaving 2 bases not matched to a gene. The CDR3 runs 15 residues. CDR3 in amino acids: CASSLTSGSADTQYF. The CDR3 bases are TGCGCCAGCAGCTTGACTAGCGGGAGTGCAGATACGCAGTATTTT.

This chain links TRBV19 with TRBJ2-2; 9 nucleotides align to TRBD1. The CDR3 is 16 residues long. The junction had 3 bases not matched to a gene; V was cut back by 3 bases and J by 1 base. CDR1 and CDR2 from the germline V gene are LNHDA and SQIVND (reference sequence). CDR3 in DNA: TGTGCCAGTAGTATGTTGGGACAGGGGAACACCGGGGAGCTGTTTTTT. The encoded protein is CASSMLGQGNTGELFF.